What follows are 19 T cell receptor beta chains derived from one specimen sequenced in a study of blood T cell repertoires in COVID-19. Using immunoSEQ multiplex PCR, the repertoire was profiled, and TCRdb retains in-frame clones only, with some absent. The sample contains under 45,000 clones, around 81% of which appear only once. The specimen sequenced was peripheral blood. These receptors were collected from a man aged 45-60 years with active COVID-19.

The gene calls are TRBV15 and TRBJ1-1; D might be TRBD1 (5 bases). V lost 1 base, J lost 5 bases, and 14 bases lay in between. The germline V gene encodes CDR1 LNHNV and CDR2 YYDKDF (reference sequence). The CDR3 totals 15 residues. CDR3 sequence reads: CATSRGGAGQTEAFF. CDR3 DNA: TGTGCCACCAGCAGAGGCGGGGCAGGTCAAACTGAAGCTTTCTTT.

The chain is built from TRBV4-3 and TRBJ2-7; TRBD2 agrees at 7 bases. The V segment lost 3 bases and the J segment 1 base; nucleotides outside the gene matches: 9. This CDR3 comprises 16 residues. CDR1 and CDR2 (germline): LGHNA, YSLEER. The CDR3: CASSHARAGRSYEQYF. CDR3 in DNA: TGCGCCAGCAGCCACGCCCGTGCCGGGAGGTCCTACGAGCAGTACTTC.

The V gene is TRBV6-2 or TRBV6-3, the J gene TRBJ2-1; weak D call: TRBD2 (5 bases). The germline gives CDR1 MNHEY, CDR2 SVGEGT. The CDR3 totals 15 residues. Trimming shortened V by 0 bases and J by 2 bases, and 8 bases separated the two germline ends. CDR3 protein: CASSYSEGTYNEQFF. The CDR3, as DNA: TGTGCCAGCAGTTACTCTGAGGGTACCTACAATGAGCAGTTCTTC.

This clone appeared a single time. V and J are TRBV19 and TRBJ1-5; a weak D match, TRBD1 (6 bases). The ends were cut back, 6 bases at V and 6 bases at J, with 15 bases in the middle. Germline lookup yields CDR1 LNHDA and CDR2 SQIVND (reference sequence). The CDR3 totals 14 residues. This CDR3 reads CASSINRVGQPQHF. CDR3 in DNA: TGTGCCAGTAGCATCAACAGGGTTGGTCAGCCCCAGCATTTT. Full variable domain (rest looked up from reference TRBV19 and TRBJ1-5): DGGITQSPKYLFRKEGQNVTLSCEQNLNHDAMYWYRQDPGQGLRLIYYSQIVNDFQKGDIAEGYSVSREKKESFPLTVTSAQKNPTAFYLCASSINRVGQPQHFGDGTRLSIL.

The chain uses TRBV7-3 and TRBJ2-1; tentative D call: TRBD2 (5 bases). Between the trimmed V and J ends, which lost 5 bases and 6 bases, there was a span of 20 bases. The CDR3 spans 16 residues. CDR1 and CDR2 from the germline V gene are SGHTA and FQGTGA. CDR3 sequence: CASSPGRMRAGNEQFF. CDR3 nucleotides: TGTGCCAGCAGCCCCGGGCGTATGAGGGCTGGCAATGAGCAGTTCTTC.

The J gene is TRBJ2-7, the V gene TRBV7-8; 11 nucleotides agree with TRBD1. The CDR3 is 16 amino acids. J was trimmed by 2 bases and V by 0 bases; bases with no gene match: 3. Germline CDR1 is SGHVS and CDR2 is FQNEAQ. CDR3 bases: TGTGCCAGCAGCTTAGCCCGGACAGGGGGCCCCTACGAGCAGTACTTC. This sequence encodes CASSLARTGGPYEQYF.

This chain uses TRBV27 with TRBJ2-7; TRBD2 is a possible D gene (7 bases). V was trimmed by 0 bases and J by 5 bases, leaving 17 bases between them. Germline CDR1 and CDR2: MNHEY and SMNVEV (reference sequence). This CDR3 region has 16 residues. CDR3 bases: TGTGCCAGCAGTTTATCGGGGGGGCTCCGGATTGACGAGCAGTACTTC. Translation: CASSLSGGLRIDEQYF.

This clone is deemed medium-sized. The gene calls are TRBV7-2 and TRBJ1-5, with D perhaps matching TRBD1 (6 bases). Looked up from germline, CDR1 is SGHTA and CDR2 is FQGNSA. CDR3 length equals 14 residues. The V and J ends lost 6 bases and 3 bases respectively, with 12 bases between them. The CDR3 loop is CASSTGQFNQPQHF. Written as DNA, the CDR3 is TGTGCCAGCAGTACCGGACAGTTCAATCAGCCCCAGCATTTT.

The chain is built from TRBV19 and TRBJ1-5; maybe TRBD1 (5 bases). This CDR3 is built from 13 residues. The V end was cut by 7 bases, the J end by 4 bases, with 11 bases between. Per germline, CDR1 LNHDA and CDR2 SQIVND (reference sequence). The CDR3 DNA reads TGTGCCAGTATGGGGCAGTTTAATCAGCCCCAGCATTTT. Translation gives CASMGQFNQPQHF.

The CDR3 here is CATRRQGLFSEAFF. Written as DNA, the CDR3 is TGTGCCACTAGGAGACAGGGTCTTTTTTCTGAAGCTTTCTTT. The chain combines TRBV24-1 with TRBJ1-1, with TRBD1 matching over 7 bases. Germline V gene sequence: CDR1 KGHDR, CDR2 SFDVKD. CDR3 length: 14 amino acids. J gave up 6 bases and V 10 bases, and 13 bases lay outside the gene matches.

The chain joins TRBV5-6 to TRBJ1-6; D remains unclear. Per the germline V gene, CDR1 is SGHDT and CDR2 is YYEEEE. This CDR3 is 15 amino acids long. V dropped 5 bases and J dropped 6 bases, with 15 bases sitting between them. This CDR3 reads CASSRGPLGNSPLHF. CDR3 nucleotides: TGTGCCAGCAGTCGAGGGCCTCTCGGTAATTCACCCCTCCACTTT.

V is TRBV6-5 and J is TRBJ1-1; D is unclear. V was shortened by 0 bases and J by 6 bases, with 5 bases between the two germline ends. Per the germline V gene, CDR1 is MNHEY and CDR2 is SVGAGI. This CDR3 has 12 amino acids. The CDR3 DNA reads as TGTGCCAGCAGTTACTCGCGGTCTGAAGCTTTCTTT. It specifies CASSYSRSEAFF.

The chain is built from TRBV7-2 and TRBJ1-1; D gene unclear. This CDR3 comprises 13 residues. V was pared by 1 base and J by 7 bases, with 10 bases between. Germline V gene lookup returns CDR1 SGHTA and CDR2 FQGNSA. The CDR3, as DNA: TGTGCCAGCAGCTTAGGGAGGGAGGTTGAAGCTTTCTTT. This gives the protein CASSLGREVEAFF.

This clone was detected once. V is TRBV6-6 and J is TRBJ1-2; D is perhaps TRBD1 (5 bases). CDR1 and CDR2 (germline): MNHNY, SVGAGI (reference sequence). The ends were cut back, 5 bases at V and 4 bases at J, with 20 bases in the middle. The CDR3 length is 16 residues. The CDR3 coding sequence is TGTGCCAGCAGTCGGGAGACAGTTTCCAGTCTCTATGGCTACACCTTC. This sequence encodes CASSRETVSSLYGYTF.

The rearrangement links TRBV7-2 to TRBJ1-1; 8 bases agree with TRBD1. V dropped 4 bases and J dropped 0; count of bases not matched to a gene: 4. The CDR3 runs 15 residues. Germline lookup yields CDR1 SGHTA and CDR2 FQGNSA. For the CDR3, the DNA is TGTGCCAGCAGCTCCCGGGGACAGGTGAACACTGAAGCTTTCTTT. It is translated as CASSSRGQVNTEAFF.

V and J are TRBV19 and TRBJ1-3, with 7 bases that match TRBD1. CDR3 length: 15 residues. Germline V lookup: CDR1 LNHDA, CDR2 SQIVND (reference sequence). J lost 0 bases, V lost 5 bases, and 4 bases had no gene match. The CDR3 region is CASSWQGDSGNTIYF. CDR3 bases: TGTGCCAGTAGTTGGCAGGGGGACTCTGGAAACACCATATATTTT.

The chain has TRBV7-2 and TRBJ1-4, with TRBD1 matching over 7 bases. CDR3 length: 16 amino acids. CDR1 and CDR2 from the germline V gene are SGHTA and FQGNSA. The V and J ends lost 5 bases and 0 bases, in that order; junction bases with no gene match: 6. The CDR3 region has the DNA TGTGCCAGCAGCGCCAGGGGGGCAGCAACTAATGAAAAACTGTTTTTT. Translating gives CASSARGAATNEKLFF.

DNA for the CDR3: TGCGCCAGCAGTCGGACAGGGGGCGGCACTGAAGCTTTCTTT. Its translation: CASSRTGGGTEAFF. V and J are TRBV5-1 and TRBJ1-1, with 11 bases that match TRBD1. In germline, CDR1 is SGHRS, CDR2 YFSETQ. The CDR3 is 14 amino acids. Unmatched junction bases numbered 4, after V lost 5 bases and J lost 4 bases. The full variable domain, rest sourced from reference TRBV5-1 and TRBJ1-1, is KAGVTQTPRYLIKTRGQQVTLSCSPISGHRSVSWYQQTPGQGLQFLFEYFSETQRNKGNFPGRFSGRQFSNSRSEMNVSTLELGDSALYLCASSRTGGGTEAFFGQGTRLTVV.

The chain couples TRBV19 to TRBJ1-5; D is perhaps TRBD1 (6 bases). Germline CDR1 LNHDA, CDR2 SQIVND (reference sequence). This CDR3 region has 16 residues. V shed 3 bases and J shed 6 bases, with 18 bases lying between them. DNA of the CDR3: TGTGCCAGTAGTATTGGGGGCAGGTGGTTGACTCAGCCCCAGCATTTT. Amino acids: CASSIGGRWLTQPQHF.